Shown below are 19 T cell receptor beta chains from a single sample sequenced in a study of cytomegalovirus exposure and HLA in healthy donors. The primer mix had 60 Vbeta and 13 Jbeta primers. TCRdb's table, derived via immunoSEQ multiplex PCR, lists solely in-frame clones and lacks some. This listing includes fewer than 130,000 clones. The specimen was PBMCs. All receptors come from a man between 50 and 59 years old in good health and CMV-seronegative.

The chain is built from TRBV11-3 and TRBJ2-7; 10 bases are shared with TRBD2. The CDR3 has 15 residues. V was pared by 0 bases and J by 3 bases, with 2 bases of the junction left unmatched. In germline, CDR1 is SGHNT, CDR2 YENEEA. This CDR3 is CASSLDWTSGYEQYF. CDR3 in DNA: TGTGCCAGCAGCTTAGATTGGACTAGCGGCTACGAGCAGTACTTC.

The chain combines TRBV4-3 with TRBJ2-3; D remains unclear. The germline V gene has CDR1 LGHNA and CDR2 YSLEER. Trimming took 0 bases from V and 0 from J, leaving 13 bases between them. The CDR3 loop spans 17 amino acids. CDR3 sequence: CASSQEFYGGSTDTQYF. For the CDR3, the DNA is TGCGCCAGCAGCCAAGAATTTTATGGCGGAAGCACAGATACGCAGTATTTT.

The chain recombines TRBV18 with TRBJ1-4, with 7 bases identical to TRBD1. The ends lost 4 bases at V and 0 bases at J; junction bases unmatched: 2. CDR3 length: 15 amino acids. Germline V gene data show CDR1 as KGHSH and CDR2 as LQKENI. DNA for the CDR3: TGTGCCAGCTCACGGGACAGTGCAACTAATGAAAAACTGTTTTTT. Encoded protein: CASSRDSATNEKLFF.

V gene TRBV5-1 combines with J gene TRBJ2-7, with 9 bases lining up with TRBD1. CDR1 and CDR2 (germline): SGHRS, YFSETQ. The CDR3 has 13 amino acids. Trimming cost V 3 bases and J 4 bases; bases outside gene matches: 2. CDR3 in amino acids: CASSWGTGYEQYF. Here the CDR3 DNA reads TGCGCCAGCAGCTGGGGGACAGGGTACGAGCAGTACTTC.

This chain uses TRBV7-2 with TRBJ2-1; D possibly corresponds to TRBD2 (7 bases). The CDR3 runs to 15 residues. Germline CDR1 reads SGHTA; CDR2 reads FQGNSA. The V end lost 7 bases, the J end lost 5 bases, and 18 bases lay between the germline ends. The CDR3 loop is CASTDFGGLNNEQFF. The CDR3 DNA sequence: TGTGCCAGCACCGATTTCGGGGGGCTAAACAATGAGCAGTTCTTC.

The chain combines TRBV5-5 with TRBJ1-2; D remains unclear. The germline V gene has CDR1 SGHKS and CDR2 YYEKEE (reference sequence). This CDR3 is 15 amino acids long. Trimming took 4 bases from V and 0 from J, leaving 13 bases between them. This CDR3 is CASSMPGLANYGYTF. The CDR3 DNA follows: TGTGCCAGCAGCATGCCGGGATTAGCTAACTATGGCTACACCTTC.

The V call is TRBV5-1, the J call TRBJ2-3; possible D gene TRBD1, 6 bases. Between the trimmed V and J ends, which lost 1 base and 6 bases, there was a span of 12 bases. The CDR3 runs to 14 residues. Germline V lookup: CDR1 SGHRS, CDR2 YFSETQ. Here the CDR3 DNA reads TGCGCCAGCAGCTTGCAAGGACAGCGGGATACGCAGTATTTT. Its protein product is CASSLQGQRDTQYF.

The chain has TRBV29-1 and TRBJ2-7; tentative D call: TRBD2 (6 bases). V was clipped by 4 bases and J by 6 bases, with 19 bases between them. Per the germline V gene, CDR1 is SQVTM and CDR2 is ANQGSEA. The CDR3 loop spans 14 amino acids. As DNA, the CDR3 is TGCAGCGTTGGCTCGGAGGGCAGGGCCCCCGAGCAGTACTTC. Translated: CSVGSEGRAPEQYF.

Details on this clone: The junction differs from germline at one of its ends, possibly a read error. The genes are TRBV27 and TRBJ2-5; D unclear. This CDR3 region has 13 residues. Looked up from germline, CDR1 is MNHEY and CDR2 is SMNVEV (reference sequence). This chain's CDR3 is CASSLSRGETQYF. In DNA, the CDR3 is TGTGCCAGCAGTCTATCTCGCGGAGAGACCCAGTACTTC.

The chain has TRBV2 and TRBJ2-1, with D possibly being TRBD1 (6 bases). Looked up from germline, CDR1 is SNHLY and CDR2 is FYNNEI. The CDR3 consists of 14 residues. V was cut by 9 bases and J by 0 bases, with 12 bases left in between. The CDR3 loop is CASLTGSSYNEQFF. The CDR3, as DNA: TGTGCCAGTTTAACAGGGAGCTCCTACAATGAGCAGTTCTTC. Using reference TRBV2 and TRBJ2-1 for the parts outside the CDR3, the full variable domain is EPEVTQTPSHQVTQMGQEVILRCVPISNHLYFYWYRQILGQKVEFLVSFYNNEISEKSEIFDDQFSVERPDGSNFTLKIRSTKLEDSAMYFCASLTGSSYNEQFFGPGTRLTVL.

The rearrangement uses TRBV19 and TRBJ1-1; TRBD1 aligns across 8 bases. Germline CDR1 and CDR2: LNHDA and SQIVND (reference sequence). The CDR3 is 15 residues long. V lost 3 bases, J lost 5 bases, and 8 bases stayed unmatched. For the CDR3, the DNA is TGTGCCAGTAGTATCGCGCCAGGGGGCTTAACTGAAGCTTTCTTT. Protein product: CASSIAPGGLTEAFF.

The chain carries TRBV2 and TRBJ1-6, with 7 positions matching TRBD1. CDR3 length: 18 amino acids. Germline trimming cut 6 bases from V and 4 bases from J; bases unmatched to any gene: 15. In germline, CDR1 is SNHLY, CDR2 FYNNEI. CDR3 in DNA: TGTGCCAGCAGAGAGCGCCGGGACAGCCAATTTTATAATTCACCCCTCCACTTT. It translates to CASRERRDSQFYNSPLHF.

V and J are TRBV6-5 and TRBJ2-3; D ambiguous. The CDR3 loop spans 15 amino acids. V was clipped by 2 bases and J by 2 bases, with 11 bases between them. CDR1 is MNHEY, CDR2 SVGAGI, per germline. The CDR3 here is CASSYGPGTTDTQYF. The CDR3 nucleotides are TGTGCCAGCAGTTACGGTCCAGGAACCACAGATACGCAGTATTTT.

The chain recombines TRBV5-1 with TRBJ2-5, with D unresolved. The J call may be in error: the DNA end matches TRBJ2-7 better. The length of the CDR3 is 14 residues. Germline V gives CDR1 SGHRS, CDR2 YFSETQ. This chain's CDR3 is CASSLAGRGYEQYF. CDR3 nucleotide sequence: TGCGCCAGCAGCTTGGCCGGCAGAGGCTACGAGCAGTACTTC.

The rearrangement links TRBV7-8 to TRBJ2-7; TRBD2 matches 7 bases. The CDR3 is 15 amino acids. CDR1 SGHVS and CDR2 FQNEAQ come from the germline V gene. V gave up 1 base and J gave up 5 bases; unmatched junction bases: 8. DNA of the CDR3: TGTGCCAGCAGCTTAGTTCCGCGGGAGAATAACGAGCAGTACTTC. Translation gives CASSLVPRENNEQYF.

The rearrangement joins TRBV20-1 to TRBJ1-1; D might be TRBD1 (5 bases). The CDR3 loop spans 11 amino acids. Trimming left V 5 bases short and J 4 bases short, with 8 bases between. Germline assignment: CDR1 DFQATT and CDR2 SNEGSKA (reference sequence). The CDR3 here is CSARGGTEAFF. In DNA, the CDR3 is TGCAGTGCTCGGGGGGGCACTGAAGCTTTCTTT.

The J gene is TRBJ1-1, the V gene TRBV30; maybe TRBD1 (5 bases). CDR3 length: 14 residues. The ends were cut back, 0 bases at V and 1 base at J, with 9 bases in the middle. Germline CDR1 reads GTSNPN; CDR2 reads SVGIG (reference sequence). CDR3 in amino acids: CAWSVTGANTEAFF. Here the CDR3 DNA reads TGTGCCTGGAGTGTCACTGGGGCGAACACTGAAGCTTTCTTT. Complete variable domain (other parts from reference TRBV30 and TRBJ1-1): SQTIHQWPATLVQPVGSPLSLECTVEGTSNPNLYWYRQAAGRGLQLLFYSVGIGQISSEVPQNLSASRPQDRQFILSSKKLLLSDSGFYLCAWSVTGANTEAFFGQGTRLTVV.

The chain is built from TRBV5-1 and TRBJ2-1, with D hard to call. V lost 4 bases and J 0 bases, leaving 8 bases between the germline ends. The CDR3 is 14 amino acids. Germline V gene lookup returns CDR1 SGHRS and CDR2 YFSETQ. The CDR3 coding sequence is TGCGCCAGCAGCCCCCCCGGCTCCTACAATGAGCAGTTCTTC. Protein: CASSPPGSYNEQFF.

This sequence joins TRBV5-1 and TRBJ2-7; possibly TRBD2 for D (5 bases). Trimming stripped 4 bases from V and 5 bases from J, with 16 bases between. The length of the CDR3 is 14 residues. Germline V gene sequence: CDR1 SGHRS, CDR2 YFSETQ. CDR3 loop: CASSPEVGWNEQYF. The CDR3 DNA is TGCGCCAGCAGCCCGGAGGTGGGTTGGAACGAGCAGTACTTC.